Listed here is a single T cell receptor beta chain. These data are taken from a study of blood T cell repertoires in COVID-19. Study overall: T cells, B-cell-depleted T cells, or PBMCs provided the cDNA or gDNA that served as material.

Enrolled through a virtual design, the participants were between about 18 and 100 years of age and came from some 25 US areas. Clinical histories supplied by participants themselves formed the basis of cohort assignment. TCRdb's copy holds only in-frame clones and misses some; the assay was immunoSEQ multiplex PCR. The table has 300,000 to 350,000 clones, roughly 85% seen once. Trimming removed 5 bases at V and 1 base at J, with 11 bases between. The CDR3 spans 14 residues. Per the germline V gene, CDR1 is LNHNV and CDR2 is YYDKDF (reference sequence). The rearrangement links TRBV15 to TRBJ1-2; no definite D call. Specimen: PBMCs or T cells enriched from blood (not recorded which). This clonotype was obtained from a man younger than 45 who had recovered from COVID-19. DNA for the CDR3: TGTGCCACCAGCCCCAAGACGGGTAACTATGGCTACACCTTC. Translated: CATSPKTGNYGYTF.